This paragraph reports one T cell receptor (beta chain). These data come from a study of blood T cell repertoires in COVID-19. About the study: Samples of COVID-19 (acute and convalescent) were obtained from the United States, Italy and Spain. From T cells, B-cell-depleted T cells, or PBMCs came the material, which was cDNA or gDNA.

Germline V CDR1 and CDR2: MNHEY, SMNVEV (reference sequence). V was shortened by 4 bases and J by 7 bases, with 20 bases between the two germline ends. The CDR3 extends over 16 amino acids. In the source study's methods: The authors estimated nucleated cell counts from reference gene primer amplification. Generated by immunoSEQ multiplex PCR, the TCRdb table keeps only in-frame clones and is missing some. V and J calls and clone size follow that table, whereas D and trimming were derived from the DNA. The data show around 300,000 clones, with around 90% seen just once and 1% held by the top ten. The sequencing sample was made of peripheral blood. V is TRBV27 and J is TRBJ2-1; TRBD1 is a possible D gene (6 bases). The source of this sequence is a man in his fifties with active or convalescent COVID-19. Written as DNA, the CDR3 is TGTGCCAGCAGTTCGCTCGCAGGGGTGGGTCGAAATGAGCAGTTCTTC. Translating it yields CASSSLAGVGRNEQFF.